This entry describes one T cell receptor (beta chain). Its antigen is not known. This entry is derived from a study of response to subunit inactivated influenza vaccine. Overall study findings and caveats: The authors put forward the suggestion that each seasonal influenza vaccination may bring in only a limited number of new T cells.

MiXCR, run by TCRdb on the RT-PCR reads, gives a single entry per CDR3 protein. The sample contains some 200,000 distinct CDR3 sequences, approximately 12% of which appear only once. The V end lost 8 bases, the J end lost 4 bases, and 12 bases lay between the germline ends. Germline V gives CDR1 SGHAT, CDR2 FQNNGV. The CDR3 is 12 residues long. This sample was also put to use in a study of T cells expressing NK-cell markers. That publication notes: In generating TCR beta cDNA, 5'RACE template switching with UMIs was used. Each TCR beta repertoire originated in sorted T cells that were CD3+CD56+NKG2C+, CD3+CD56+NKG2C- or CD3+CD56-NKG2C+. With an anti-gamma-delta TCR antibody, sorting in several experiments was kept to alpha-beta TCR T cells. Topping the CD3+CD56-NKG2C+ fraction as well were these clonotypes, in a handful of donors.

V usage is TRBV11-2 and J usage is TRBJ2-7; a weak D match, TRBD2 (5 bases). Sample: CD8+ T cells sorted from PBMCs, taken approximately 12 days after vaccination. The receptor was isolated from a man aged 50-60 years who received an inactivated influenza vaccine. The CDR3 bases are TGTGCCAGCGGTACTCCGGGGTACGAGCAGTACTTC. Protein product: CASGTPGYEQYF. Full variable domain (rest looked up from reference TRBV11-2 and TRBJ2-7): EAGVAQSPRYKIIEKRQSVAFWCNPISGHATLYWYQQILGQGPKLLIQFQNNGVVDDSQLPKDRFSAERLKGVDSTLKIQPAKLEDSAVYLCASGTPGYEQYFGPGTRLTVT.